The T cell receptor beta chain described here comes from a study of blood T cell repertoires in COVID-19 (dated by TCRdb to 2019 to 2021). The study in broad terms: Samples from collaborators originated in the United States, Italy and Spain and spanned both the acute and convalescent phases of COVID-19. The dataset comprised deeply sampled blood TCRbeta repertoires from subjects exposed to, actively infected with, or recovered from COVID-19. The repertoires were released in a freely available public database intended as a resource for research on the immune response to SARS-CoV-2. Where HLA class I and class II types were available, the types were taken from metadata supplied by the sample provider, not from assay-based typing. The prospective study material was composed of cDNA or gDNA derived from T cells, B-cell-depleted T cells, or PBMCs. Samples came from the ongoing ImmuneRACE study (first 160 participants) plus 1,254 subjects from 6 global collaborators. A de-identified subject ID, COVID-19 status, age in years and sex were almost always included in the sample metadata. What the study reported, not specific to this receptor: The quantity of clinical and demographic metadata differed by source and by participant and was supplied without curation.

Whole blood was collected in K2EDTA tubes by collaborating institutions according to the institutions' own protocols. For TCRbeta analysis, collaborators shipped samples in one of three forms: frozen whole blood, isolated PBMCs, or DNA extracted from either of those sample types. Concerning this clone itself: What this receptor recognizes is not known. No clone much larger than this one lies a single base away; base qualities are absent.

TCRbeta CDR3 regions were amplified from genomic DNA by means of the immunoSEQ Assay, a bias-controlled multiplex PCR. Turning to the authors' computational methods: The number of nucleated cells in each sample was estimated by amplification of reference gene primers within the assay. Sequence reads were collapsed and filtered to measure the absolute abundance of every unique TCRbeta CDR3 rearrangement. Productive Simpson clonality was computed per sample as the square root of Simpson's diversity index over productive rearrangements. In its TCRdb copy, this immuneACCESS table keeps in-frame sequences only and misses some clones. Where compared with another copy, unresolved V genes explain less than half of these, and the others have no known cause. The V and J calls and clone size come from that table; D and trimming were worked out from the DNA. This sample lists about 170,000 clones; 65% to 85% were detected once. The ten largest make up roughly 11% of the sample.

From the cysteine up to the phenylalanine, the CDR3 has a length of 15 residues. The entry retains the CDR3 DNA only, 45 bases that are in frame from base 1. A distance of 14 bases separates the germline ends of V and J, which lose 3 bases and 3 bases respectively. Via the germline V gene (reference sequence), CDR1 is SSHAT and CDR2 FNYEAQ. The sequence came from a man between 70 and 80 years old with active or convalescent COVID-19. The rearranged chain carries TRBV7-7 and TRBJ2-5; TRBD1 is a weak D gene call, 6 bases matching. The sequenced material came from peripheral blood. The sequenced DNA: TGTGCCAGCAGCTTTGTGGGTGGGGACAAAGAGACCCAGTACTTC. This codes for CASSFVGGDKETQYF.